The 24 T cell receptor beta chains below all came from one sample that was sequenced in a study of T cells in Graves' hyperthyroidism and ophthalmopathy. RNA transcripts were the template for amplifying TCR beta CDR3 regions. With the HTBI primer set, the TCR CDR3 went through a first round of RT-PCR. TCRdb re-called the multiplex PCR reads with MiXCR, one entry per CDR3 protein. Of around 600,000 distinct CDR3 sequences detected, about 14% appear once; the ten largest clones hold around 13%. The material sequenced was blood. Receptor source: a woman in her forties or fifties with Graves' ophthalmopathy.

The J gene is TRBJ2-1, the V gene TRBV14; a weak D match, TRBD1 (6 bases). CDR3 size: 15 residues. Germline V gene sequence: CDR1 SGHDN, CDR2 FVKESK. The V gene lost 1 base and the J gene lost 3 bases, with 10 bases spanning the gap. The CDR3 bases are TGTGCCAGCAGCCAAGCAATAGGGGGCTACAATGAGCAGTTCTTC. It yields the protein CASSQAIGGYNEQFF.

The table lists this clonotype with a few counts. The rearrangement links TRBV7-4 to TRBJ2-3, with D possibly matching TRBD1 (6 bases). CDR1 is SGHVT and CDR2 is SQSDAQ in the germline V gene. V lost 3 bases to trimming and J lost 2 bases, with 21 bases between them. The CDR3 is made up of 18 amino acids. DNA for the CDR3: TGTGCCAGCAGCTTCGGGTTGTGCAGGGGCTGGGTCACAGATACGCAGTATTTT. Its protein is CASSFGLCRGWVTDTQYF.

To note about this clonotype: A much larger clone sits a single nucleotide away, making a read error possible. The chain joins TRBV2 to TRBJ2-5, with a weak D call TRBD2 (6 bases). This CDR3 region has 13 residues. Germline V CDR1 and CDR2: SNHLY, FYNNEI. The CDR3 reads CANSEALGGPQYF. In nucleotides, the CDR3 is TGTGCCAACAGTGAAGCATTGGGGGGACCACAGTACTTC.

This clonotype was counted ten times or more. V usage is TRBV7-9 and J usage is TRBJ2-7, with TRBD2 matching over 13 bases. The CDR3 is 15 amino acids. V shed 5 bases and J 4 bases; nucleotides not matched to a gene: 5. Germline lookup yields CDR1 SEHNR and CDR2 FQNEAQ (reference sequence). The CDR3 protein is CASSKTSGRLYEQYF. DNA for the CDR3: TGTGCCAGCAGCAAGACTAGCGGGAGGTTATACGAGCAGTACTTC.

V is TRBV9 and J is TRBJ2-1; 8 bases are shared with TRBD2. CDR3 length: 15 residues. After removal of 2 bases from V and 6 bases from J, the junction contained 7 bases not matched to a gene. Per germline, CDR1 SGDLS and CDR2 YYNGEE. The CDR3 DNA follows: TGTGCCAGCAGCGTCGGCGGGAGGATCGGCAATGAGCAGTTCTTC. Amino acids: CASSVGGRIGNEQFF.

Notes on this clonotype: A much larger clone is a single base away; this may be a read error. The V and J genes are TRBV14 and TRBJ2-5, with D tentatively TRBD2 (6 bases). The CDR3 covers 11 residues. CDR1 and CDR2 from the germline V gene are SGHDN and FVKESK. CDR3 nucleotide sequence: TGTACCAGCAGCCAAACGGGGGCCCAGTACTTC. Translated: CTSSQTGAQYF.

This clonotype has a handful of counts. This chain connects TRBV24-1 to TRBJ2-7, with TRBD2 identical over 7 bases. Unmatched junction bases numbered 4, after V lost 3 bases and J lost 3 bases. Germline lookup yields CDR1 KGHDR and CDR2 SFDVKD. The CDR3 sequence is 14 residues long. CDR3 loop: CATSDGGGGYEQYF. In DNA form, the CDR3 reads TGTGCCACCAGTGATGGGGGGGGTGGCTACGAGCAGTACTTC.

This clonotype was detected many times. This chain uses TRBV29-1 with TRBJ2-7; D perhaps matches TRBD2 (7 bases). Germline assignment: CDR1 SQVTM and CDR2 ANQGSEA. There are 15 residues in the CDR3. Trimming removed 0 bases from V and 6 bases from J, with 18 bases in between. CDR3: CSVEEGGGRSGEQYF. The DNA for the CDR3 is TGCAGCGTTGAAGAGGGGGGCGGGAGATCGGGCGAGCAGTACTTC.

This clonotype was counted between two and nine times. The chain links TRBV19 to TRBJ2-5; D perhaps matches TRBD1 (6 bases). The length of the CDR3 is 15 residues. V was clipped by 6 bases and J by 3 bases, with 17 bases between them. CDR1 LNHDA and CDR2 SQIVND come from the germline V gene (reference sequence). CDR3 amino acids: CASSMGDNRKETQYF. In nucleotides, the CDR3 is TGTGCCAGTAGCATGGGGGACAACCGGAAAGAGACCCAGTACTTC.

This clonotype was picked up many times. J is TRBJ2-5 and V is TRBV2, with D possibly TRBD2 on 5 matching bases. V dropped 2 bases and J dropped 3 bases, with 10 bases sitting between them. The CDR3 covers 14 residues. From germline, CDR1 is SNHLY and CDR2 FYNNEI. In nucleotides, the CDR3 is TGTGCCAGCAGTGAATGGACTCGGGAAGAGACCCAGTACTTC. It yields the protein CASSEWTREETQYF.

This clonotype was found a few times. This sequence joins TRBV14 and TRBJ2-3; possible D gene TRBD2, 6 bases. The germline gives CDR1 SGHDN, CDR2 FVKESK. V lost 7 bases, J lost 4 bases, and 12 bases lay in between. The CDR3 spans 13 residues. CDR3 sequence: CASTDGSPDTQYF. The CDR3 DNA is TGTGCCAGCACGGACGGGAGCCCAGATACGCAGTATTTT.

This clonotype was observed many times. The chain's CDR3 is CSALVTSGRSSSYNEQFF. CDR3 nucleotide sequence: TGCAGTGCGCTCGTTACTAGCGGGAGGAGTAGCTCCTACAATGAGCAGTTCTTC. This chain joins TRBV20-1 and TRBJ2-1; 12 nucleotides line up with TRBD2. The junction had 12 bases not matched to a gene; V was cut back by 6 bases and J by 0 bases. CDR1 is DFQATT and CDR2 is SNEGSKA in the germline V gene (reference sequence). The CDR3 loop spans 18 amino acids.

The CDR3 DNA sequence: TGTGCCAGCAGGGACCCGTCGGATTGGGGTGGCTACACCTTC. Translating it yields CASRDPSDWGGYTF. The V gene is TRBV7-9, the J gene TRBJ1-2; D not certain. The CDR3 contains 14 residues. Germline CDR1 and CDR2: SEHNR and FQNEAQ (reference sequence). V dropped 6 bases and J dropped 7 bases, with 18 bases sitting between them.

The sample holds many counts of this clonotype. The chain employs TRBV28 and TRBJ1-1; tentative D call: TRBD1 (5 bases). Germline values: CDR1 MDHEN, CDR2 SYDVKM. The CDR3 spans 16 residues. Trimming shortened V by 4 bases and J by 6 bases, and 21 bases separated the two germline ends. Here the CDR3 reads CASSSLPGGRVPEAFF. In nucleotides, the CDR3 is TGTGCCAGCAGTTCCCTACCGGGGGGTCGGGTCCCTGAAGCTTTCTTT. Based on the CDR3 plus reference TRBV28 and TRBJ1-1, the full variable domain is DVKVTQSSRYLVKRTGEKVFLECVQDMDHENMFWYRQDPGLGLRLIYFSYDVKMKEKGDIPEGYSVSREKKERFSLILESASTNQTSMYLCASSSLPGGRVPEAFFGQGTRLTVV.

This clonotype has a handful of counts. V is TRBV15 and J is TRBJ1-4; TRBD1 aligns across 7 bases. CDR1 is LNHNV, CDR2 YYDKDF, per germline (reference sequence). V was clipped by 2 bases and J by 5 bases; unmatched bases: 8. The CDR3 is made up of 16 amino acids. The CDR3 loop reads CATSRTPGQSNEKLFF. The CDR3 nucleotides read TGTGCCACCAGCAGAACACCGGGACAGTCGAATGAAAAACTGTTTTTT.

This clonotype has a single count. The rearrangement links TRBV3-1 to TRBJ2-4; D tentatively reads TRBD1 or TRBD2 (5 bases each). CDR1 LGHDT and CDR2 YNNKEL come from the germline V gene (reference sequence). V was clipped by 0 bases and J by 6 bases, with 6 bases between them. This CDR3 region has 13 residues. The CDR3 DNA reads as TGTGCCAGCAGCCAAGATGGGGGAAACATTCAGTACTTC. The encoded protein is CASSQDGGNIQYF.

The sample holds many counts of this clonotype. This chain uses TRBV20-1 with TRBJ2-2; tentatively, D is TRBD2 (5 bases). CDR3 length equals 15 residues. Looked up from germline, CDR1 is DFQATT and CDR2 is SNEGSKA (reference sequence). Trimming removed 3 bases at V and 1 base at J, with 12 bases between. CDR3 amino acids: CSASRTGLNTGELFF. The CDR3 DNA is TGCAGTGCTAGCAGGACTGGACTGAACACCGGGGAGCTGTTTTTT.

This clonotype was found many times. This chain connects TRBV9 to TRBJ1-1, with D possibly being TRBD1 (5 bases). Germline V gene sequence: CDR1 SGDLS, CDR2 YYNGEE. The CDR3 consists of 13 residues. Deletions cut 7 bases from V and 1 base from J, with 11 bases between. In DNA, the CDR3 is TGTGCCAGCTCACGTGACAGGAACACTGAAGCTTTCTTT. This encodes CASSRDRNTEAFF.

The chain couples TRBV12-3 or TRBV12-4 to TRBJ1-2; D call uncertain. The CDR3 is made up of 15 amino acids. The ends were cut back, 5 bases at V and 0 bases at J, with 13 bases in the middle. The CDR3 protein is CASSPWTVANYGYTF. The DNA for the CDR3 is TGTGCCAGCAGTCCCTGGACGGTAGCTAACTATGGCTACACCTTC.

This clonotype was counted only a few times. The chain has TRBV6-2 or TRBV6-3 and TRBJ1-1, with 7 positions matching TRBD1. Per the germline V gene, CDR1 is MNHEY and CDR2 is SVGEGT. Trimming at V came to 6 bases and at J to 4 bases, leaving 14 bases not matched to a gene. This CDR3 has 16 amino acids. The CDR3, as DNA: TGTGCCAGCAGCGAGGTTGGGACAGTGACGGGCACTGAAGCTTTCTTT. This sequence encodes CASSEVGTVTGTEAFF.

This clonotype was counted only a few times. V usage is TRBV4-2 and J usage is TRBJ2-5; TRBD2 matches 11 bases. This CDR3 comprises 18 residues. CDR1 is LGHNA, CDR2 YNFKEQ, per germline. The junction had 8 bases not matched to a gene; V was cut back by 1 base and J by 1 base. The CDR3 reads CASSQGKRLAGTQETQYF. CDR3 sequence (DNA): TGTGCCAGCAGCCAAGGGAAGCGACTAGCGGGGACCCAAGAGACCCAGTACTTC.

This clonotype was recorded many times. This chain joins TRBV5-4 and TRBJ2-1; D gene ambiguous. V shed 4 bases and J shed 1 base, with 6 bases lying between them. The germline gives CDR1 SGHNT, CDR2 YYREEE (reference sequence). The CDR3 spans 13 residues. As DNA, the CDR3 is TGTGCCAGCAGCGGGATGTCCTACAATGAGCAGTTCTTC. Its translation: CASSGMSYNEQFF. The full variable domain, rest sourced from reference TRBV5-4 and TRBJ2-1, is ETGVTQSPTHLIKTRGQQVTLRCSSQSGHNTVSWYQQALGQGPQFIFQYYREEENGRGNFPPRFSGLQFPNYSSELNVNALELDDSALYLCASSGMSYNEQFFGPGTRLTVL.

Details on this clonotype: Being one base from a much bigger clone, this may be a read error. The chain couples TRBV11-2 to TRBJ1-5; D call uncertain. Germline CDR1 is SGHAT and CDR2 is FQNNGV. This CDR3 is built from 13 residues. The chain's CDR3 is CASSLDEGQPRHF. CDR3 nucleotides: TGTGCCAGCAGCTTAGATGAGGGCCAGCCCCGGCATTTT.

This clonotype was seen many times. This chain uses TRBV2 with TRBJ1-6, with D tentatively TRBD1 (5 bases). The CDR3 covers 16 residues. Per germline, CDR1 SNHLY and CDR2 FYNNEI. V shed 4 bases and J shed 0 bases, with 10 bases lying between them. The CDR3 loop reads CASSAGVSSYNSPLHF. The CDR3 DNA follows: TGTGCCAGCAGTGCGGGGGTTAGCTCCTATAATTCACCCCTCCACTTT.